Included here is one T cell receptor (beta chain) sequence, with context. The antigen is not known. The sample belongs to a study of OX40 agonist ivuxolimab in advanced cancers. In the study overall: At around 83% male, the cohort had a mean age of approximately 60 years, ranging from about 20 to 79.

Assay used: immunoSEQ multiplex PCR; TCRdb lists only in-frame clones, some missing. The sample includes roughly 70,000 clones, around nine tenths seen only once; the top ten take more than 4.5%. General observations from the study: Partial responders treated at 0.1-3.0 mg/kg exhibited clonal expansion among the lowest measured. The study found that CD8+ T cells averaged more expanded clones than CD4+.

Specimen: CD4+ or CD8+ T cells sorted from blood, collected in a trial of the OX40 agonist ivuxolimab. This TCR was sampled from an adult with an advanced solid tumor such as melanoma, head and neck, liver or kidney cancer.

The CDR3 protein is CASSAVGAATDTQYF. For the CDR3, the DNA is TGTGCCAGCAGCGCAGTCGGAGCGGCCACAGATACGCAGTATTTT. V gene TRBV7-8 combines with J gene TRBJ2-3, with TRBD2 as a possible D gene (5 bases). Deletions cut 5 bases from V and 2 bases from J, with 14 bases between. Germline V lookup: CDR1 SGHVS, CDR2 FQNEAQ. There are 15 residues in the CDR3.